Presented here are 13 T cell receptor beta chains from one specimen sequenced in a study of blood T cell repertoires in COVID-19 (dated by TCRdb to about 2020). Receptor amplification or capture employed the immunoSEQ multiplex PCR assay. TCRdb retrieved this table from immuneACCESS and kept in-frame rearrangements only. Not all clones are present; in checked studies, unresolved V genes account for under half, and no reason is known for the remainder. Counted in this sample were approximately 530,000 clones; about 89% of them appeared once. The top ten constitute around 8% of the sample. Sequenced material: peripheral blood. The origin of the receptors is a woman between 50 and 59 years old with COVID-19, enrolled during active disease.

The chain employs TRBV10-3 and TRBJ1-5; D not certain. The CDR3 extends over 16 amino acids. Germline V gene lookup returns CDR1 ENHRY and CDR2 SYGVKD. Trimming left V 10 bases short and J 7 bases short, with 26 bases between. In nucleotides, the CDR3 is TGTGCCAGCGCGTCCGACCTAATCGGGGAAGGACAGCCCCAGCATTTT. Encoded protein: CASASDLIGEGQPQHF.

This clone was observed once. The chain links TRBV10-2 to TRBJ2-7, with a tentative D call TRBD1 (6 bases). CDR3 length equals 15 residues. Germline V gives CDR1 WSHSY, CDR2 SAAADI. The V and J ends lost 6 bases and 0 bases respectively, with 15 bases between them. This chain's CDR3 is CASRSGELGSYEQYF. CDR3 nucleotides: TGCGCCAGCAGATCAGGGGAATTGGGCTCCTACGAGCAGTACTTC.

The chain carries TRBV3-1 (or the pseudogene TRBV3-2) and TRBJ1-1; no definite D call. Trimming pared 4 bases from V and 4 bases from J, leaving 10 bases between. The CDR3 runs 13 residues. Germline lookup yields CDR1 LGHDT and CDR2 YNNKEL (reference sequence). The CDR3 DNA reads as TGTGCCAGCAGCCTAACGACACTCACTGAAGCTTTCTTT. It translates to CASSLTTLTEAFF.

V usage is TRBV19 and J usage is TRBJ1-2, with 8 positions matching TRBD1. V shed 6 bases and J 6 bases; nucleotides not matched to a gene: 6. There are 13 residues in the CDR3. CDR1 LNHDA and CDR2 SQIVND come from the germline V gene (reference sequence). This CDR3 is CASSLTGEDGYTF. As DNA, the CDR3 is TGTGCCAGTAGCCTGACAGGGGAGGATGGCTACACCTTC.

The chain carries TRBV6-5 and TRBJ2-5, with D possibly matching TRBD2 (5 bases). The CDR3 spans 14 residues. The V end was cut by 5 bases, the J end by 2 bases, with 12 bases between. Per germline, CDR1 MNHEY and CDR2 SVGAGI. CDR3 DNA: TGTGCCAGCAGTCCCTCTAGAGGGCAAGAGACCCAGTACTTC. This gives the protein CASSPSRGQETQYF.

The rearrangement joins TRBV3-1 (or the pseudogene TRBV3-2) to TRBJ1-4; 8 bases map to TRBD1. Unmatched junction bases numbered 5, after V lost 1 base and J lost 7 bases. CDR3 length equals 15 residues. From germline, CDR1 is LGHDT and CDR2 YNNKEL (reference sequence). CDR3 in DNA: TGTGCCAGCAGCCAAGGTCAGGGGGCGCGTGAAAAACTGTTTTTT. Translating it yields CASSQGQGAREKLFF.

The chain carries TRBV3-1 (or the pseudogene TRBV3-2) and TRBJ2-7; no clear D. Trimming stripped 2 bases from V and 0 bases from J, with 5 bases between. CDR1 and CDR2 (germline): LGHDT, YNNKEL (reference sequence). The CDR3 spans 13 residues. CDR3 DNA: TGTGCCAGCAGCCAACAAATCTCCTACGAGCAGTACTTC. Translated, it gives CASSQQISYEQYF.

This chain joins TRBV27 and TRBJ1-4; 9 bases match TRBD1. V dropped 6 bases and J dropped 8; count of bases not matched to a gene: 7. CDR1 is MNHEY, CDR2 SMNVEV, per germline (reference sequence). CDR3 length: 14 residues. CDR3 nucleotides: TGTGCCAGCAGCCGAGGGACAGGGTGGGAAAAACTGTTTTTT. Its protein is CASSRGTGWEKLFF.

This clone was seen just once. The CDR3 DNA reads as TGCGCCAGCAGCTTACCGGGACTAGCGGGGGGGCAAACGCAGTATTTT. This sequence encodes CASSLPGLAGGQTQYF. The chain combines TRBV5-1 with TRBJ2-3; 16 nucleotides agree with TRBD2. The CDR3 runs 16 residues. After removal of 2 bases from V and 9 bases from J, the junction contained 6 bases not matched to a gene. From germline, CDR1 is SGHRS and CDR2 YFSETQ.

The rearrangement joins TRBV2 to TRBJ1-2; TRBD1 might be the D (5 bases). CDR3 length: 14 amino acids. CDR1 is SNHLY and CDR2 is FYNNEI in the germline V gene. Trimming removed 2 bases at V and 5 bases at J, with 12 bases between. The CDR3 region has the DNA TGTGCCAGCAGTGAATCTCTAGACAGATATGGCTACACCTTC. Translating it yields CASSESLDRYGYTF.

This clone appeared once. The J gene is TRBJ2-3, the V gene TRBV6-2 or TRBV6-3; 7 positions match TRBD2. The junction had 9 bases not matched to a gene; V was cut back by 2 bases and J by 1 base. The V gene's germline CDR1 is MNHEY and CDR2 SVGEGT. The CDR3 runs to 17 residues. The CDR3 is CASSYGVGAGGTDTQYF. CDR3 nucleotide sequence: TGTGCCAGCAGTTACGGGGTTGGGGCGGGGGGCACAGATACGCAGTATTTT.

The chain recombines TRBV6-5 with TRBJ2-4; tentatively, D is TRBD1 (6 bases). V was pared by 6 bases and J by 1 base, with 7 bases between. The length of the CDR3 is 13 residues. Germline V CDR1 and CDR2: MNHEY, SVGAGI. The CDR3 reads CASSQGAKNIQYF. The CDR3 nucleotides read TGTGCCAGCAGCCAGGGGGCCAAAAACATTCAGTACTTC.

The CDR3 sequence: CASSPGLGNTEAFF. For the CDR3, the DNA is TGTGCCAGCAGTCCTGGACTGGGAAACACTGAAGCTTTCTTT. The V call is TRBV27, the J call TRBJ1-1; D gene unclear. CDR1 and CDR2 (germline): MNHEY, SMNVEV (reference sequence). The CDR3 runs to 14 residues. V was trimmed by 5 bases and J by 2 bases, leaving 12 bases between them.